This T cell receptor (beta chain) is from a study of human T cells and chemical hapten exposure. This clonotype was seen a few times. TCRdb itself ran the RACE reads through MiXCR, one entry per CDR3 protein. The sample yields under 300,000 distinct CDR3 sequences, approximately 8% seen once. Time point noted: pre-sensitization, week 0. As for treatment: therapeutic diphenylcyclopropenone sensitization with weekly scalp DPC. The ends were cut back, 0 bases at V and 8 bases at J, with 8 bases in the middle. CDR3 length: 13 amino acids. Germline lookup yields CDR1 LGHNA and CDR2 YSLEER. The chain carries TRBV4-3 and TRBJ2-1; D not resolved. The sequences come from whole blood, collected in connection with sensitization to the hapten diphenylcyclopropenone (DPC). The receptor was isolated from a man aged 18 to 30 with alopecia areata. Some clones in this sample may be carry-over from other donors' samples. The CDR3 DNA sequence: TGCGCCAGCAGCCAAGATAAGGTTGATGAGCAGTTCTTC. Its translation is CASSQDKVDEQFF.